This is a list of T cell receptor beta chains from one sample in a study of blood T cells in healthy people across ages. TCRdb itself ran the 5' RACE reads through MiXCR, one entry per CDR3 protein. This sample carries fewer than 2,000,000 distinct CDR3 sequences, around 42% of them seen once, and the ten largest clones take 23%. Source material: blood. These receptors all come from a human donor in good health. The CDR3 runs from the conserved cysteine through the conserved F or W. D genes are given only for firm matches. A row's size may be missing; if present it is once, few, many or a size class.

CDR3 DNA: TGTGCCAGCAGTTATGGGCCTAACAGCCTCTACGAGCAGTACTTC; CDR3 protein: CASSYGPNSLYEQYF; clone size: few; D gene: -; V gene: TRBV6-5; J gene: TRBJ2-7
CDR3 DNA: TGCGCCAGCAGCCGTTCACCCGGGACAGACAAAGAGACCCAGTACTTC; CDR3 protein: CASSRSPGTDKETQYF; clone size: few; D gene: TRBD1; V gene: TRBV4-3; J gene: TRBJ2-5
CDR3 DNA: TGTGCCAGCACAGGGCGTACAGAGGGCTACACCTTC; CDR3 protein: CASTGRTEGYTF; clone size: -; D gene: -; V gene: TRBV12-3/TRBV12-4; J gene: TRBJ1-2
CDR3 DNA: TGCAGTGCTAGTCTCCCCGATACGCAGTATTTT; CDR3 protein: CSASLPDTQYF; clone size: once; D gene: -; V gene: TRBV20-1; J gene: TRBJ2-3
CDR3 DNA: TGTGCCAGCAGTCTGAGGGCGCGGGGGACCACAGATACGCAGTATTTT; CDR3 protein: CASSLRARGTTDTQYF; clone size: few; D gene: TRBD2; V gene: TRBV7-2; J gene: TRBJ2-3
CDR3 DNA: TGTGCCACCAGCGAAAACAGGGAGTCCGGGGCCAACGTCCTGACTTTC; CDR3 protein: CATSENRESGANVLTF; clone size: -; D gene: -; V gene: TRBV15; J gene: TRBJ2-6
CDR3 DNA: TGTGCCACAGACAGGGGCGAAAACATTCAGTACTTC; CDR3 protein: CATDRGENIQYF; clone size: -; D gene: TRBD1; V gene: TRBV2; J gene: TRBJ2-4
CDR3 DNA: TGTGCCAGCAGCCGGGTGGAGACCCAGTACTTC; CDR3 protein: CASSRVETQYF; clone size: many; D gene: -; V gene: TRBV21-1; J gene: TRBJ2-5
CDR3 DNA: TGTGCCAGCAGTGAAAGAGGACCCGGGACAGTGAACACTGAAGCTTTCTTT; CDR3 protein: CASSERGPGTVNTEAFF; clone size: many; D gene: TRBD1; V gene: TRBV6-1; J gene: TRBJ1-1
CDR3 DNA: TGTGCCAGCAGTTTAGTTTTAGGTGAGGGTCCGCAGTTCTTC; CDR3 protein: CASSLVLGEGPQFF; clone size: -; D gene: -; V gene: TRBV12-3/TRBV12-4; J gene: TRBJ2-1
CDR3 DNA: TGTGCCAGCAGCTTAGCGGCAGGGTGGCGGAAGGGCTACACCTTC; CDR3 protein: CASSLAAGWRKGYTF; clone size: -; D gene: -; V gene: TRBV13; J gene: TRBJ1-2
CDR3 DNA: TGTGCCAGCAGCCACCGCCGTGCTAAATTCCGTCAAGAGACCCAGTACTTC; CDR3 protein: CASSHRRAKFRQETQYF; clone size: -; D gene: -; V gene: TRBV6-1; J gene: TRBJ2-5
CDR3 DNA: TGTGCCAGCAGTTATCAGGGTGGTGTGGATGGCTACACCTTC; CDR3 protein: CASSYQGGVDGYTF; clone size: few; D gene: -; V gene: TRBV27; J gene: TRBJ1-2